The 7 T cell receptor beta chains below were found in one sample sequenced in a study of T cell repertoires in cytomegalovirus infection. One entry per CDR3 protein results from TCRdb running MiXCR on the reads. This sample has hundreds of thousands of distinct CDR3 sequences, with around a sixth found just once. Sequencing was performed on PBMCs. The receptor set was obtained from a human donor in good health (CMV status not recorded). Some clones in this sample may be carry-over from other donors' samples.

The table lists this clonotype with many counts. For the CDR3, the DNA is TGTGCCAGCAGCTTCCCTCGCTATGGGGTCTACAATGAGCAGTTCTTC. This translates into CASSFPRYGVYNEQFF. This chain connects TRBV7-2 to TRBJ2-1; no clear D gene. V was trimmed by 3 bases and J by 3 bases, leaving 15 bases between them. The CDR3 totals 16 residues. The V gene's germline CDR1 is SGHTA and CDR2 FQGNSA.

This clonotype came up a few times. In DNA, the CDR3 is TGTGCCAGCAGGTCCACCGGGGGGGCCGCTAACAATGAGCAGTTCTTC. Translation gives CASRSTGGAANNEQFF. The chain has TRBV28 and TRBJ2-1, with 8 bases aligning to TRBD2. Germline CDR1 MDHEN, CDR2 SYDVKM. The CDR3 contains 16 residues. The ends lost 6 bases at V and 5 bases at J; junction bases unmatched: 12.

The table lists this clonotype with many counts. The chain uses TRBV7-6 and TRBJ2-3; 9 nucleotides match TRBD1. The ends lost 5 bases at V and 3 bases at J; junction bases unmatched: 6. The CDR3 is 15 amino acids. Per germline, CDR1 SGHVS and CDR2 FNYEAQ. The CDR3 spells CASSRRTGVTDTQYF. The CDR3 DNA reads TGTGCCAGCAGCCGAAGGACAGGGGTGACAGATACGCAGTATTTT. The full variable domain, its missing parts supplied by reference TRBV7-6 and TRBJ2-3, is GAGVSQSPRYKVTKRGQDVALRCDPISGHVSLYWYRQALGQGPEFLTYFNYEAQQDKSGLPNDRFSAERPEGSISTLTIQRTEQRDSAMYRCASSRRTGVTDTQYFGPGTRLTVL.

The chain uses TRBV7-2 and TRBJ2-1; 7 nucleotides align to TRBD1. Per germline, CDR1 SGHTA and CDR2 FQGNSA. J was trimmed by 6 bases and V by 1 base; bases with no gene match: 3. The CDR3 contains 14 residues. The CDR3 protein is CASSLVGTANEQFF. CDR3 DNA: TGTGCCAGCAGCTTAGTAGGGACAGCCAATGAGCAGTTCTTC.

This clonotype showed up just a few times. The chain couples TRBV12-3 or TRBV12-4 to TRBJ2-3; TRBD1 or TRBD2 may be the D gene (5 bases each). V was clipped by 2 bases and J by 6 bases, with 12 bases between them. The CDR3 extends over 14 amino acids. The CDR3 sequence is CASSLNLGVDTQYF. The CDR3 DNA is TGTGCCAGCAGTTTAAACCTGGGGGTGGATACGCAGTATTTT.

This chain links TRBV11-1 with TRBJ2-7; D not certain. The V end lost 4 bases, the J end lost 0 bases, and 13 bases lay between the germline ends. This CDR3 has 15 amino acids. CDR1 and CDR2 from the germline V gene are SGHAT and FQDESV (reference sequence). The CDR3 coding sequence is TGTGCCAGCAGCTACAAAGGGATCCGCTCCTACGAGCAGTACTTC. It yields the protein CASSYKGIRSYEQYF.

This clonotype was detected a few times. The chain carries TRBV7-9 and TRBJ2-2; TRBD2 might be the D (6 bases). Germline lookup yields CDR1 SEHNR and CDR2 FQNEAQ (reference sequence). V lost 6 bases and J 4 bases, leaving 15 bases between the germline ends. There are 15 residues in the CDR3. CDR3 DNA: TGTGCCAGCAGTCTACGCGGGGTTCCCACCGGGGAGCTGTTTTTT. Protein sequence: CASSLRGVPTGELFF.